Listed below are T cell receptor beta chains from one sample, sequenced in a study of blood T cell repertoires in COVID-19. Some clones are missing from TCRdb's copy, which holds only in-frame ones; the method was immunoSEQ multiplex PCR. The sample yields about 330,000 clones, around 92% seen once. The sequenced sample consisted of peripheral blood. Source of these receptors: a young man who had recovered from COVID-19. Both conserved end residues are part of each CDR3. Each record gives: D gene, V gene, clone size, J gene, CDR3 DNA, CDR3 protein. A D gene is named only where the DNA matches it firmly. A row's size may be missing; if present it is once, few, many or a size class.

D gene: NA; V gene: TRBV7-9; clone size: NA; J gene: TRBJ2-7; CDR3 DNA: TGTGCCAGCAGCTTAGCGTCAGGCTCCTACGAGCAGTACTTC; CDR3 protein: CASSLASGSYEQYF
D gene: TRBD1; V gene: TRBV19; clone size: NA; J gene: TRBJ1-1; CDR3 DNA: TGTGCCAGTAGTAGTCAGGGGGAGAGCACTGAAGCTTTCTTT; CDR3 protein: CASSSQGESTEAFF
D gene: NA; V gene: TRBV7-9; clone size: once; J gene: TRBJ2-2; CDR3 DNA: TGTGCCAGCAGCTTTCTGCGGACAGCTGATACCGGGGAGCTGTTTTTT; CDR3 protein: CASSFLRTADTGELFF
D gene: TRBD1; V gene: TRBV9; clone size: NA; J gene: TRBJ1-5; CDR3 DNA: TGTGCCAGCAGTGGGACAGGGGTCAATCAGCCCCAGCATTTT; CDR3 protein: CASSGTGVNQPQHF
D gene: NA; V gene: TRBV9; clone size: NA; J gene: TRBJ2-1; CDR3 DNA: TGTGCCAGCAGCGGGAGCCCCGGAGAGCAGTTCTTC; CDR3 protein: CASSGSPGEQFF
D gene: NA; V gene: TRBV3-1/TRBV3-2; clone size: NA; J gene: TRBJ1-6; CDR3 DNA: TGTGCCAGCAGCCAAGTCGCAGGGGCCAATTCACCCCTCCACTTT; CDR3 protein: CASSQVAGANSPLHF
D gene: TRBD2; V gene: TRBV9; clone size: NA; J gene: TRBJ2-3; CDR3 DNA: TGTGCCAGCAGCCCCCGAGGACTAGGGGGCACAGATACGCAGTATTTT; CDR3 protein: CASSPRGLGGTDTQYF
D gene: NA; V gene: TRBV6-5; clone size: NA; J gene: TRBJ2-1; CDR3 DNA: TGTGCCAGCAGTTTGAGCCCGAGCTCCTACAATGAGCAGTTCTTC; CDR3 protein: CASSLSPSSYNEQFF
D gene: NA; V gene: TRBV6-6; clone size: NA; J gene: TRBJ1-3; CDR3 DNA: TGTGCCAGCAGTTATGGAGACCATAGCTCTGGAAACACCATATATTTT; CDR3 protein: CASSYGDHSSGNTIYF
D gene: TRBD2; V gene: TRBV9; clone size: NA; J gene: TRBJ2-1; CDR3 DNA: TGTGCCAGCAGCGTGACATTAGCGGGGTACAATGAGCGGTTCTTC; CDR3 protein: CASSVTLAGYNERFF
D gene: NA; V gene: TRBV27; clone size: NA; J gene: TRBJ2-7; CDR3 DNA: TGTGCCAGCAGTTTCGGGAGAGGAGAAACCTACGAGCAGTACTTC; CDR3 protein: CASSFGRGETYEQYF
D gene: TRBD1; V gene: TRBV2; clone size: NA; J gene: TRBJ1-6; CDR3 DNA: TGTGCCAGCAGGGAAGGGGGCAGCTCCTATAATTCACCCCTCCACTTT; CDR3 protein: CASREGGSSYNSPLHF
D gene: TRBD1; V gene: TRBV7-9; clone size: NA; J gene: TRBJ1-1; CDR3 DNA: TGTGCCAGCAGCCCGACAGGGACTGAAGCTTTCTTT; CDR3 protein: CASSPTGTEAFF
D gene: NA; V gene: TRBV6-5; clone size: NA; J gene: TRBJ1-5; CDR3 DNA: TGTGCCAGCAGTCCCTTGGGACTTCATCAGCCCCAGCATTTT; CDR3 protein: CASSPLGLHQPQHF
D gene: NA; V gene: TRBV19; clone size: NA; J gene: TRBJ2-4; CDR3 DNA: TGTGCCAGTAGGCGGGGTCTAGCCAAAAACATTCAGTACTTC; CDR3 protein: CASRRGLAKNIQYF
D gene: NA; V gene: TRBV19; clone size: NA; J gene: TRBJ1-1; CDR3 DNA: TGTGCCAGTAGTATAGCGGGAAGGAACACTGAAGCTTTCTTT; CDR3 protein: CASSIAGRNTEAFF
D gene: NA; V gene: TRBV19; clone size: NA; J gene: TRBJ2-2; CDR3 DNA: TGTGCCACTTTGATCAGATGGGGCCAATCGAACACCGGGGAGCTGTTTTTT; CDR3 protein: CATLIRWGQSNTGELFF
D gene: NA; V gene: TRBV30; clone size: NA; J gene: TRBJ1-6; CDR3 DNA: TGTGCCTGGATTATGGGGCACCAAAATTCACCCCTCCACTTT; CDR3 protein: CAWIMGHQNSPLHF
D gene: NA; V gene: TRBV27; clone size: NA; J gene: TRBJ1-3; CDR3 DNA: TGTGCCAGCAGTTTAGGGGCGTACTCTGGAAACACCATATATTTT; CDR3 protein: CASSLGAYSGNTIYF
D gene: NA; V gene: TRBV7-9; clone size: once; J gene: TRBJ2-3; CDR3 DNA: TGTGCCAGCAGCTTAGCGGGCAGGGTCAGAGCAGATACGCAGTATTTT; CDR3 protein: CASSLAGRVRADTQYF
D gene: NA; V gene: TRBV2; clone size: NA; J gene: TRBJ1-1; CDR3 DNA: TGTGCCAGCAGTGAAGCTACCGGGTTCGGGGACACTGAAGCTTTCTTT; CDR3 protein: CASSEATGFGDTEAFF
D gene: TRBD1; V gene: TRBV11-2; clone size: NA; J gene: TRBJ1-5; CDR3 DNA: TGTGCCAGCAGCTTAGAAGGGGGCCGACAGCCCCAGCATTTT; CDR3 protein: CASSLEGGRQPQHF
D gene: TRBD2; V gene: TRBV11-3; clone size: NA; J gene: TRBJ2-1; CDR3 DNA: TGTGCCAGCAGCTCAGGACTAGCGGGTACTTACAATGAGCAGTTCTTC; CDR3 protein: CASSSGLAGTYNEQFF
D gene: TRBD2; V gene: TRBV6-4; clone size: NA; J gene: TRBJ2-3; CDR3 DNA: TGTGCCAGCAGTGACTCGGTAGCGGGGGGCACAGATACGCAGTATTTT; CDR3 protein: CASSDSVAGGTDTQYF
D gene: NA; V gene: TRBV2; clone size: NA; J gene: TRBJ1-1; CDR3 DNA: TGTGCCAGCAAATTCGTCCGGACAGCGAACACTGAAGCTTTCTTT; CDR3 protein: CASKFVRTANTEAFF
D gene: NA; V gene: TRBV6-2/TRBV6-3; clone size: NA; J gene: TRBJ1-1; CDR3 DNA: TGTGCCAGCAGTTACTCGGTTTTCGGCACTGAAGCTTTCTTT; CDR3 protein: CASSYSVFGTEAFF
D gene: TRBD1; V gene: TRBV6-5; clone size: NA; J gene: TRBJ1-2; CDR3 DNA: TGTGCCAGCAGTTCAACCACGGGACAGGGGGTTTATGGCTACACCTTC; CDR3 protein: CASSSTTGQGVYGYTF
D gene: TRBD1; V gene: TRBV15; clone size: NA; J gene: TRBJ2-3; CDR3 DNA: TGTGCCACCAGCAGACAGGGGGCCCTCGGGGATACGCAGTATTTT; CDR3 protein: CATSRQGALGDTQYF